One T cell receptor (beta chain) is described in this entry. Its antigen is unidentified. This table comes from immunoSEQ multiplex PCR, and its TCRdb copy is limited to in-frame clones, with some not included. The sample has tens of thousands of clones, 90% to 95% seen once. Genomic DNA came from blood conventional CD4+ T cells gated CD25-low CD127-high. The V gene's germline CDR1 is SGHTA and CDR2 FQGNSA. The V segment lost 5 bases and the J segment 0 bases; nucleotides outside the gene matches: 9. The CDR3 has 17 amino acids. The data were taken from a study of regulatory and conventional T cells in RAG deficiency. General study findings and limits: Other subsets showed roughly 10-fold reductions, but Treg unique TCR beta sequences fell about 100-fold in these patients. Shannon entropy was markedly lower and Simpson indices higher in RAG-deficient patients than control T-cell subsets. In Omenn syndrome, Treg and Tconv repertoires overlapped >75%.

These data also formed part of another study, on regulatory T cells. That study reports: Primers: 52 TRBV forward and 13 TRBJ reverse. In patients, unique TRB V-J pairs were restricted and V/J usage skewed, especially in Tregs.

The chain recombines TRBV7-2 with TRBJ1-3, with 8 bases aligning to TRBD1. The source is a human donor in good health. The specimen sequenced was CD4+ T cells sorted from blood. The CDR3 region is CASSLGITGGSGNTIYF. CDR3 coding DNA: TGTGCCAGCAGCCTCGGAATAACAGGGGGCTCTGGAAACACCATATATTTT.